This T cell receptor beta chain was captured in a study of lung T cells in sarcoidosis with Löfgren's syndrome. Study at large: Sarcoidosis features CD4+ T cell accumulation in bronchoalveolar lavage fluid.

This clonotype was seen ten or more times. Its antigen is as yet unknown. Study-level points and caveats: Shared TRAV12-1 and TRBV2 CDR3 motifs across Löfgren's syndrome patients reportedly suggested public CD4+ TCRs. Löfgren's syndrome patients reportedly showed greatest TRAV12-1 and TRBV2 expansion versus controls. Sarcoidosis antigen recognition was only suggested, antigen unidentified.

TCRdb reanalysed the reads using MiXCR and keeps one entry per CDR3 protein. The data contain about 63,000 distinct CDR3 sequences, less than 25% of them singletons. Germline V gene sequence: CDR1 SGHTA, CDR2 FQGNSA. The CDR3 is 14 amino acids. Trimming at V came to 5 bases and at J to 7 bases, leaving 8 bases not matched to a gene. The origin of this receptor is a human donor with sarcoidosis (Löfgren's syndrome or another form), or a control subject (not recorded which). This sequence joins TRBV7-2 and TRBJ1-5, with TRBD1 identical over 7 bases. The sequencing sample was made of CD4+ T cells from PBMCs. CDR3 sequence reads: CASSPTGTTQPQHF. The CDR3 DNA is TGTGCCAGCAGCCCGACAGGGACAACCCAGCCCCAGCATTTT.